These 9 T cell receptor beta chains came from one sample sequenced in a study of blood T cell repertoires in COVID-19. The data were produced by immunoSEQ multiplex PCR, yet TCRdb's version contains in-frame clones alone and is incomplete. Found here are about 250,000 clones, about nine tenths of them singletons; the top ten hold about 5.9%. Sequences were obtained from peripheral blood. The receptors were sampled from a woman in her twenties or thirties with COVID-19, enrolled during active disease.

The CDR3 is CASSFLGGGNYGYTF. For the CDR3, the DNA is TGTGCCAGCAGCTTTCTAGGGGGCGGTAACTATGGCTACACCTTC. J is TRBJ1-2 and V is TRBV12-1; the table assigns TRBD1, which was not confirmed against the DNA. TRBV12-1 is recorded as a pseudogene. The CDR3 runs to 15 residues.

The rearrangement joins TRBV6-1 to TRBJ1-2; unclear D gene. The CDR3 spans 13 residues. V dropped 2 bases and J dropped 4 bases, with 8 bases sitting between them. Germline assignment: CDR1 MNHNS and CDR2 SASEGT. Here the CDR3 reads CASSESSIYGYTF. CDR3 DNA: TGTGCCAGCAGTGAATCTAGTATCTATGGCTACACCTTC.

The chain carries TRBV10-3 and TRBJ1-5, with D possibly being TRBD1 (6 bases). CDR3 length equals 17 residues. Germline CDR1 is ENHRY and CDR2 is SYGVKD. Trimming pared 0 bases from V and 6 bases from J, leaving 18 bases between. CDR3 sequence (DNA): TGTGCCATCAGTGAGTCGAAAAAGGGGGTAGGGACTCAGCCCCAGCATTTT. Translated: CAISESKKGVGTQPQHF.

The CDR3 DNA sequence: TGTGCCAGCCGGACAGGGGTTCAAACTGAAGCTTTCTTT. This translates into CASRTGVQTEAFF. J is TRBJ1-1 and V is TRBV6-5; 9 bases are a match to TRBD1. There are 13 residues in the CDR3. Germline-derived CDR1 and CDR2 are MNHEY and SVGAGI. With 8 bases clipped from V and 5 bases from J, the junction kept 6 bases outside the gene matches.

This chain connects TRBV6-2 or TRBV6-3 to TRBJ1-2, with TRBD1 matching 11 bases. The CDR3 runs 15 residues. The trim removed 5 bases at V and 2 bases at J, leaving 4 bases unmatched. Germline-derived CDR1 and CDR2 are MNHEY and SVGEGT. CDR3 DNA sequence: TGTGCCAGCAGTCTGGACAGGGGGCCCAACTATGGCTACACCTTC. Translated, it gives CASSLDRGPNYGYTF.

The rearrangement links TRBV7-8 to TRBJ1-5; TRBD1 aligns across 7 bases. The CDR3 covers 15 residues. Germline V gene data show CDR1 as SGHVS and CDR2 as FQNEAQ. J lost 5 bases, V lost 5 bases, and 9 bases had no gene match. The CDR3 is CASSLGQVGDQPQHF. The CDR3 bases are TGTGCCAGCAGCCTCGGACAGGTGGGGGATCAGCCCCAGCATTTT.

The V call is TRBV3-1 (or the pseudogene TRBV3-2), the J call TRBJ2-1; TRBD2 matches at 8 bases. This CDR3 comprises 16 residues. Germline V gene data show CDR1 as LGHDT and CDR2 as YNNKEL (reference sequence). V lost 5 bases, J lost 1 base, and 7 bases stayed unmatched. CDR3 in amino acids: CASSTRGGVSYNEQFF. The CDR3 DNA follows: TGTGCCAGCAGCACCCGGGGGGGCGTTTCCTACAATGAGCAGTTCTTC.

This clone was counted only a few times. This chain links TRBV24-1 with TRBJ2-3; TRBD1 aligns across 7 bases. Germline CDR1 reads KGHDR; CDR2 reads SFDVKD. J lost 6 bases, V lost 5 bases, and 16 bases had no gene match. The CDR3 consists of 17 residues. CDR3 bases: TGTGCCACCAGTGGCGAGGGGGCTAGCCCACTTTCTGATACGCAGTATTTT. The encoded protein is CATSGEGASPLSDTQYF.

The V gene is TRBV7-9, the J gene TRBJ1-6; no reliable D call. Germline CDR1 reads SEHNR; CDR2 reads FQNEAQ (reference sequence). The V end was cut by 5 bases, the J end by 7 bases, with 12 bases between. This CDR3 is built from 14 residues. CDR3 protein: CASSLANWNSPLHF. CDR3 sequence (DNA): TGTGCCAGCAGCCTTGCCAACTGGAATTCACCCCTCCACTTT. Using reference TRBV7-9 and TRBJ1-6 for the parts outside the CDR3, the full variable domain is DTGVSQNPRHKITKRGQNVTFRCDPISEHNRLYWYRQTLGQGPEFLTYFQNEAQLEKSRLLSDRFSAERPKGSFSTLEIQRTEQGDSAMYLCASSLANWNSPLHFGNGTRLTVT.